This TCR beta chain was retrieved from a study of PD-1 blockade in mismatch repair-deficient tumors. Notes on the study in general: Tumor-resident clones, often undetectable pretreatment in blood, expanded then contracted after pembrolizumab.

Concerning this clone: The antigen remains unidentified.

V lost 1 base and J lost 7, with 13 bases in between. This CDR3 has 14 residues. Germline loops: CDR1 PRHDT, CDR2 FYEKMQ (reference sequence). This table comes from immunoSEQ multiplex PCR, and its TCRdb copy is limited to in-frame clones, with some not included. The sample carries some 130,000 clones, around nine tenths recorded once. This receptor was identified in an adult with mismatch repair-deficient cancer. Sequencing was performed on peripheral blood, taken roughly 67 weeks after starting pembrolizumab. V usage is TRBV13 and J usage is TRBJ1-2; D possibly corresponds to TRBD1 (5 bases). This chain's CDR3 is CASSLVGGMAGYTF. The CDR3, as DNA: TGTGCCAGCAGCTTAGTTGGGGGGATGGCTGGCTACACCTTC.